This record looks at one T cell receptor beta chain sequence and its context. Its antigen is not known. This entry is derived from a study of T cells in localized non-small cell lung cancer. In germline, CDR1 is LNHDA, CDR2 SQIVND (reference sequence). The CDR3 is 15 amino acids. Trimming cost V 7 bases and J 3 bases, with 15 bases left between them. General study points: Uninvolved adjacent lung showed higher T cell clonality than tumor. Researchers found a median around 58 of the top 100 tumor clones in adjacent lung.

Clones were sequenced by immunoSEQ multiplex PCR, and TCRdb holds only the in-frame ones, with some missing. The repertoire includes 86,000 or so clones, just under 85% of them detected once, and more than 2.5% sits in the top ten. The starting material was peripheral blood, obtained before any cancer treatment. The V and J genes are TRBV19 and TRBJ1-4; tentatively, D is TRBD1 (6 bases). The TCR originated in a man aged 35-69 years with stage I lung adenocarcinoma. CDR3 sequence reads: CASKNRVNANEKLFF. In DNA form, the CDR3 reads TGTGCCAGTAAGAACAGGGTAAATGCTAATGAAAAACTGTTTTTT.